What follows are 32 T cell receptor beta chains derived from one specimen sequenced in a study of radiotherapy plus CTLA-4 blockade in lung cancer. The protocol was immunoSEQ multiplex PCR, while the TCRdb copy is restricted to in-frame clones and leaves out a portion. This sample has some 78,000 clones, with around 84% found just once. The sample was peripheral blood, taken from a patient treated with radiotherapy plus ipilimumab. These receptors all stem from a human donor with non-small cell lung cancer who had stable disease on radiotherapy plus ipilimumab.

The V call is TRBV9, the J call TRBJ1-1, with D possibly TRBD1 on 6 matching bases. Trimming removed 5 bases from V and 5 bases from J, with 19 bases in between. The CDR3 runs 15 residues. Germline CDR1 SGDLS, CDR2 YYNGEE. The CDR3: CASRGDTGRETEAFF. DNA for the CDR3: TGTGCCAGCAGGGGAGATACAGGGCGTGAGACTGAAGCTTTCTTT.

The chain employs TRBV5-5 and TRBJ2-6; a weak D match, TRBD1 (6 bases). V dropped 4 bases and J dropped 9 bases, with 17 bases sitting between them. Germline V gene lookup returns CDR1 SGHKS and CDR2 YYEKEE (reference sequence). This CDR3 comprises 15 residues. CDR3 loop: CASSKGQSPGNVLTF. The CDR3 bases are TGTGCCAGCAGCAAGGGACAATCACCGGGCAACGTCCTGACTTTC.

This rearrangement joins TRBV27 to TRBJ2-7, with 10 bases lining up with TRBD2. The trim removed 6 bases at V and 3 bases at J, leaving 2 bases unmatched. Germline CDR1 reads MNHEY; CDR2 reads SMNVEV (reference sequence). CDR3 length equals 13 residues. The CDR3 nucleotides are TGTGCCAGCAGGCCTAGCGGGGGCTACGAGCAGTACTTC. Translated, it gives CASRPSGGYEQYF.

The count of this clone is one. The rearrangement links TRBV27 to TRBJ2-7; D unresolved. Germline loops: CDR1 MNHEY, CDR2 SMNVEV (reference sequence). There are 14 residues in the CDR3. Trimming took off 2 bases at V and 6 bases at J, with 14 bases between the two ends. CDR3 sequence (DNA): TGTGCCAGCAGTTTAAACCCGTGGCTGGGCGAGCAGTACTTC. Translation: CASSLNPWLGEQYF.

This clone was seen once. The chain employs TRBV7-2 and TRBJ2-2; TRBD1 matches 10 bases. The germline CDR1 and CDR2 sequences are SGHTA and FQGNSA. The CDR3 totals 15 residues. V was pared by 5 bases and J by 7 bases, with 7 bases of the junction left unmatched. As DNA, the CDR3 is TGTGCCAGCAGCCAGCCGACAGGGGGCTTCGGGGAGCTGTTTTTT. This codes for CASSQPTGGFGELFF. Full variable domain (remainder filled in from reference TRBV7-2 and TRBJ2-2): GAGVSQSPSNKVTEKGKDVELRCDPISGHTALYWYRQSLGQGLEFLIYFQGNSAPDKSGLPSDRFSAERTGGSVSTLTIQRTQQEDSAVYLCASSQPTGGFGELFFGEGSRLTVL.

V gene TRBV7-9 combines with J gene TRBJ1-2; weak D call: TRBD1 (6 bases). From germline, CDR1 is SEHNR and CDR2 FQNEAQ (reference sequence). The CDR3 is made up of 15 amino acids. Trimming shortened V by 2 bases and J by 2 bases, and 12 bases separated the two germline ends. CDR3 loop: CASSLITGRNYGYTF. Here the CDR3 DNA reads TGTGCCAGCAGCTTAATAACAGGGAGGAACTATGGCTACACCTTC. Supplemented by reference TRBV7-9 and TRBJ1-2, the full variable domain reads DTGVSQNPRHKITKRGQNVTFRCDPISEHNRLYWYRQTLGQGPEFLTYFQNEAQLEKSRLLSDRFSAERPKGSFSTLEIQRTEQGDSAMYLCASSLITGRNYGYTFGSGTRLTVV.

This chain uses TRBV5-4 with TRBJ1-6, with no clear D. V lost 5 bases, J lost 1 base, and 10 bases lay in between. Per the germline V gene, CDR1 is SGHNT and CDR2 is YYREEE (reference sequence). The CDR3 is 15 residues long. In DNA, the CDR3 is TGTGCCAGCAGGATCTCCGGGTCCTATAATTCACCCCTCCACTTT. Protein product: CASRISGSYNSPLHF.

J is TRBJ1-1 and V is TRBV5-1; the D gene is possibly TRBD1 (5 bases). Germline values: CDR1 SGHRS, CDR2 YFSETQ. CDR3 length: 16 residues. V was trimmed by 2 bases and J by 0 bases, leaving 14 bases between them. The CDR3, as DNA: TGCGCCAGCAGCTTACAGGTGTGGGGTATGAACACTGAAGCTTTCTTT. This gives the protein CASSLQVWGMNTEAFF.

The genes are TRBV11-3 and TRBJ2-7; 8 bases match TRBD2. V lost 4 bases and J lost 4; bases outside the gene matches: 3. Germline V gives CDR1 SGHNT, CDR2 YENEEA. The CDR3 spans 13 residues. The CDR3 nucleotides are TGTGCCAGCAGCTGGGCGGGGGGATACGAGCAGTACTTC. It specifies CASSWAGGYEQYF.

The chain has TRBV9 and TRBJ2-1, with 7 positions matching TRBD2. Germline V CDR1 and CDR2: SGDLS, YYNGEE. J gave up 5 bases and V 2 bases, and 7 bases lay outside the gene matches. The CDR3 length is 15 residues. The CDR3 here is CASSVIGGNNNEQFF. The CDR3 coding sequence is TGTGCCAGCAGCGTGATCGGGGGGAACAACAATGAGCAGTTCTTC.

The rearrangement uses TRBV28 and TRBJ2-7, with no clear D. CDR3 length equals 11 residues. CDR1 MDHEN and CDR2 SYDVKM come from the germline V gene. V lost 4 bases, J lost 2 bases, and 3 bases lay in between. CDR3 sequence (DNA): TGTGCCAGCAGTTCCGCCTACGAGCAGTACTTC. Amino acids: CASSSAYEQYF.

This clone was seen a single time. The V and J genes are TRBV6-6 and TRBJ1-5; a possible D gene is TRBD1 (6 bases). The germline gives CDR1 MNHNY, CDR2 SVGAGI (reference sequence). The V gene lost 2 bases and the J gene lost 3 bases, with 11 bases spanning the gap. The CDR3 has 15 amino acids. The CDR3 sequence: CASSYVQGNNQPQHF. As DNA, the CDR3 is TGTGCCAGCAGTTACGTGCAGGGGAACAATCAGCCCCAGCATTTT.

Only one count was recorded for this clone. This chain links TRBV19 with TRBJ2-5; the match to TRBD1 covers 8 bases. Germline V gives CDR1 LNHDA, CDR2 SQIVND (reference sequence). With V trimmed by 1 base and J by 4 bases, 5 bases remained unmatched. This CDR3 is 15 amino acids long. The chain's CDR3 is CASSIGQGARETQYF. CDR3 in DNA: TGTGCCAGTAGTATAGGGCAGGGGGCTCGAGAGACCCAGTACTTC. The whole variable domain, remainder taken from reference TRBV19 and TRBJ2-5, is DGGITQSPKYLFRKEGQNVTLSCEQNLNHDAMYWYRQDPGQGLRLIYYSQIVNDFQKGDIAEGYSVSREKKESFPLTVTSAQKNPTAFYLCASSIGQGARETQYFGPGTRLLVL.

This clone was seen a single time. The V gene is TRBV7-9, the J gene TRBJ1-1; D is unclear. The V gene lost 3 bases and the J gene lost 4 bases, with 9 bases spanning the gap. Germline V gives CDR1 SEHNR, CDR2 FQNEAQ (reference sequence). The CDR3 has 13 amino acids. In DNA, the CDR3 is TGTGCCAGCAGCTTTCGAGACCCCACTGAAGCTTTCTTT. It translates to CASSFRDPTEAFF.

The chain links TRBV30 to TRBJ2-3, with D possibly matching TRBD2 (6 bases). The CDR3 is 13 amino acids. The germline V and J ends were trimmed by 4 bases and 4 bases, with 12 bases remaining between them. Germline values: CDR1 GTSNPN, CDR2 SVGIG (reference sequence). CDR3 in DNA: TGTGCCTGGACCCAGAGGAGGGCAGATACGCAGTATTTT. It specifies CAWTQRRADTQYF.

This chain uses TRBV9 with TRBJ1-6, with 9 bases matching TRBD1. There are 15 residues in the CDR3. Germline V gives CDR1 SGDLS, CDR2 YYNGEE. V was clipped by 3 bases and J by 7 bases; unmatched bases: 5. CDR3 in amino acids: CASSEGTGSNSPLHF. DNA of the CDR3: TGTGCCAGCAGCGAGGGGACAGGGTCGAATTCACCCCTCCACTTT.

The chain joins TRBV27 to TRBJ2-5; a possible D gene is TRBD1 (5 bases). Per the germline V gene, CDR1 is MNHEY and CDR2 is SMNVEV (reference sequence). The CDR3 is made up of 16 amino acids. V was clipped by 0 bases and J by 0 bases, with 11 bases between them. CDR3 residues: CASSLSRAPHQETQYF. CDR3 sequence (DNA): TGTGCCAGCAGTTTATCCAGGGCACCTCACCAAGAGACCCAGTACTTC.

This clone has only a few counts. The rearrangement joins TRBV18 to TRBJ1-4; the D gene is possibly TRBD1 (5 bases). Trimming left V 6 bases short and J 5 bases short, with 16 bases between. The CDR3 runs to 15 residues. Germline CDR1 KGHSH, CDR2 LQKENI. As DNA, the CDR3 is TGTGCCAGCTCCATGGGACGGCTCGGGAATGAAAAACTGTTTTTT. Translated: CASSMGRLGNEKLFF.

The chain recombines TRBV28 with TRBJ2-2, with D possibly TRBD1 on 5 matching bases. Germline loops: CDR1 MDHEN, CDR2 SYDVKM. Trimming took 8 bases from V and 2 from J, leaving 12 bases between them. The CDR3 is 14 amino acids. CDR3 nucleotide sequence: TGTGCCAGCTTAGGACATCCAAACACCGGGGAGCTGTTTTTT. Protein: CASLGHPNTGELFF. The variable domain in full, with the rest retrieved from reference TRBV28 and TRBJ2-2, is DVKVTQSSRYLVKRTGEKVFLECVQDMDHENMFWYRQDPGLGLRLIYFSYDVKMKEKGDIPEGYSVSREKKERFSLILESASTNQTSMYLCASLGHPNTGELFFGEGSRLTVL.

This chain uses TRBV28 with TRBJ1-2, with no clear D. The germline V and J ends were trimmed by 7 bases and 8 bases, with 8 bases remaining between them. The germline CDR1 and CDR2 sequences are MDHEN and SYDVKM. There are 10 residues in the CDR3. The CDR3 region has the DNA TGTGCCAGCATGGCCGGGGGCTACACCTTC. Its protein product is CASMAGGYTF.

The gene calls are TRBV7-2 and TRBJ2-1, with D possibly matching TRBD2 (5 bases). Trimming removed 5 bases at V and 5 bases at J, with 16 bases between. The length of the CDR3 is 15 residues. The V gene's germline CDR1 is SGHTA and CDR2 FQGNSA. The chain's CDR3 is CASSLGGSTDNEQFF. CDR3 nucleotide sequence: TGTGCCAGCAGCCTAGGTGGGAGCACGGACAATGAGCAGTTCTTC.

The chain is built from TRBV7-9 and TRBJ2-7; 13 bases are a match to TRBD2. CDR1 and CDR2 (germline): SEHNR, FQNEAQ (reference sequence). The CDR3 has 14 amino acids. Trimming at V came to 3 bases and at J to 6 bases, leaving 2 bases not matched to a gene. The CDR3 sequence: CASSLTSGGTEQYF. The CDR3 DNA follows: TGTGCCAGCAGCTTGACTAGCGGGGGGACCGAGCAGTACTTC.

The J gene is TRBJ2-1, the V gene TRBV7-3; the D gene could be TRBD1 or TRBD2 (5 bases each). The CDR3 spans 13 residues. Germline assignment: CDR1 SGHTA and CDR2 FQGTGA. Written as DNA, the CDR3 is TGTGCTACCCAGCCCACGAGGGGTGGGGAGCAGTTCTTC. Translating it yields CATQPTRGGEQFF.

The CDR3 DNA reads as TGTGCCAGCAGCTTGGGGTTAACCGGCTACGAGCAGTACTTC. Translation gives CASSLGLTGYEQYF. The chain has TRBV5-4 and TRBJ2-7; D gene ambiguous. Germline assignment: CDR1 SGHNT and CDR2 YYREEE (reference sequence). This CDR3 is 14 amino acids long. Trimming removed 0 bases at V and 3 bases at J, with 10 bases between.

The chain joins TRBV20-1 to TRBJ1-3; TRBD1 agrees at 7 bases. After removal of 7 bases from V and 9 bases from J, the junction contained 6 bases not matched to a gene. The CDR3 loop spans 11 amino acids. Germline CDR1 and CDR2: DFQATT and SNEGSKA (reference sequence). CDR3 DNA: TGCAGTGTCACCACAGGGGCCACCATATATTTT. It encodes CSVTTGATIYF.

The CDR3 spells CASSIRAPVGNQPQHF. The CDR3, as DNA: TGTGCCAGTAGTATAAGGGCCCCAGTTGGCAATCAGCCCCAGCATTTT. This chain uses TRBV19 with TRBJ1-5; D unresolved. The CDR3 covers 16 residues. V lost 2 bases and J 2 bases, leaving 13 bases between the germline ends. Germline lookup yields CDR1 LNHDA and CDR2 SQIVND (reference sequence).

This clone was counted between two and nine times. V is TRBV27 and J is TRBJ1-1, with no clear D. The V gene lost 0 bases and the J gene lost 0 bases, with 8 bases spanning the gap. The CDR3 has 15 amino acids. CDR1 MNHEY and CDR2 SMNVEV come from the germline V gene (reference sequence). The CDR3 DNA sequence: TGTGCCAGCAGTTTATCACCAACAATGAACACTGAAGCTTTCTTT. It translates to CASSLSPTMNTEAFF.

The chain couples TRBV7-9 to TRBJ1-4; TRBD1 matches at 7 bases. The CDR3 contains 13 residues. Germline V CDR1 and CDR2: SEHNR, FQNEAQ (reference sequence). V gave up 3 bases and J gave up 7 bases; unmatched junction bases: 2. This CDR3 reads CASSFDRVEKLFF. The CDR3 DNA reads TGTGCCAGCAGCTTCGACAGGGTTGAAAAACTGTTTTTT.

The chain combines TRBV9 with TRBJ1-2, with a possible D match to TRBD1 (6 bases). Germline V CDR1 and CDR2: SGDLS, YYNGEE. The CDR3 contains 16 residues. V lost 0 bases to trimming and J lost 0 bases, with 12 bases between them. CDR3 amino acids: CASSVGGTPTNYGYTF. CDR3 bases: TGTGCCAGCAGCGTAGGAGGGACACCGACTAACTATGGCTACACCTTC.

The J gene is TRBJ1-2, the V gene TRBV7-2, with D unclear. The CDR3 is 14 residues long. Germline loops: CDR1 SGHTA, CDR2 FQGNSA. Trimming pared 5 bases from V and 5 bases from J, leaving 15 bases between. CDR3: CASSEGPGPYGYTF. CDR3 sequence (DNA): TGTGCCAGCAGCGAGGGCCCGGGCCCGTATGGCTACACCTTC.

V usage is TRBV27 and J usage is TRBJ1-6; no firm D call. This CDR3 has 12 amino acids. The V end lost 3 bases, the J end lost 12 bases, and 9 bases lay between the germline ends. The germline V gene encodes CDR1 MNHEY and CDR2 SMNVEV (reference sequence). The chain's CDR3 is CASSFFDGPLHF. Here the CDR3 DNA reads TGTGCCAGCAGTTTCTTCGATGGACCCCTCCACTTT.

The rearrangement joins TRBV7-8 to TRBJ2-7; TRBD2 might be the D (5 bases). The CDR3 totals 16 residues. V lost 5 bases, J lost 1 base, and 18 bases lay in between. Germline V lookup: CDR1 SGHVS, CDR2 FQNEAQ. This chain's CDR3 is CASSVSTGRMSYEQYF. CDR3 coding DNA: TGTGCCAGCAGCGTCTCGACGGGAAGGATGTCCTACGAGCAGTACTTC. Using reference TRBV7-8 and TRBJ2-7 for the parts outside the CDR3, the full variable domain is GAGVSQSPRYKVAKRGQDVALRCDPISGHVSLFWYQQALGQGPEFLTYFQNEAQLDKSGLPSDRFFAERPEGSVSTLKIQRTQQEDSAVYLCASSVSTGRMSYEQYFGPGTRLTVT.